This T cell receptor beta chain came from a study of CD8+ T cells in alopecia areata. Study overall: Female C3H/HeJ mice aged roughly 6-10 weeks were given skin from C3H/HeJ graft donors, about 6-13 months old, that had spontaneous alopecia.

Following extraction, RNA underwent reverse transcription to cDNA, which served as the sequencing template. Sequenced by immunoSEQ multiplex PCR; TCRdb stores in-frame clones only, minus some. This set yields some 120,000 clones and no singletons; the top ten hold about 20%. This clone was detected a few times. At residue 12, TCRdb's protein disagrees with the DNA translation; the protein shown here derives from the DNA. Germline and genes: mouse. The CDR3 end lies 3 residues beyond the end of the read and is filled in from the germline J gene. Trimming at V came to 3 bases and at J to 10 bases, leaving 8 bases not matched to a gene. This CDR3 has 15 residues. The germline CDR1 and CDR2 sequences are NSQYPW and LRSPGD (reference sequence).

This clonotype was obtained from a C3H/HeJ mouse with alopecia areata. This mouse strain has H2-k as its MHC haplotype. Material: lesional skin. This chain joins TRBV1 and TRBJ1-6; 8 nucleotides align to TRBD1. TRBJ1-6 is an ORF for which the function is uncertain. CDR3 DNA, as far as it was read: TGCACCTGCAGTGCCCCAGGGGGCGCACGGTCGCCC. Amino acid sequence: CTCSAPGGARSP. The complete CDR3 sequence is CTCSAPGGARSPLYF.